The 21 T cell receptor beta chains in this list originate from one sample, sequenced in a study of shared clonotypes between healthy human individuals. Data came from immunoSEQ multiplex PCR; TCRdb stores just in-frame clones and leaves some out. The sample consists of roughly 640,000 clones, less than 98% of them appearing once. The source material was naive CD4+ T cells sorted from blood. Documented subset: CD45RA+ positively selected. Source of these receptors: a woman in her 30s in good health.

The chain's CDR3 is CASSQQLPETSGSYEQYF. For the CDR3, the DNA is TGTGCCAGCAGCCAACAATTGCCAGAGACTAGCGGGAGTTACGAGCAGTACTTC. The rearrangement links TRBV4-2 to TRBJ2-7, with TRBD2 matching over 12 bases. This CDR3 region has 18 residues. Per germline, CDR1 LGHNA and CDR2 YNFKEQ. Germline trimming cut 2 bases from V and 4 bases from J; bases unmatched to any gene: 12.

Points on this clone: Other DNA sequences in this specimen translate into the identical CDR3. This rearrangement joins TRBV28 to TRBJ2-7, with D unclear. Germline assignment: CDR1 MDHEN and CDR2 SYDVKM. V was clipped by 5 bases and J by 7 bases, with 9 bases between them. The CDR3 loop spans 11 amino acids. The CDR3 reads CASSSPREQYF. The DNA for the CDR3 is TGTGCCAGCAGTAGTCCGCGGGAGCAGTACTTC.

The chain combines TRBV25-1 with TRBJ1-2; D gene unclear. Germline loops: CDR1 MGHDK, CDR2 SYGVNS. The CDR3 loop spans 15 amino acids. Trimming removed 0 bases from V and 7 bases from J, with 15 bases in between. CDR3 in amino acids: CASSEYSGISTGYTF. In nucleotides, the CDR3 is TGTGCCAGCAGTGAATACTCTGGGATTAGTACTGGCTACACCTTC.

The genes are TRBV6-1 and TRBJ2-3; D remains ambiguous. V was clipped by 6 bases and J by 6 bases, with 13 bases between them. The germline gives CDR1 MNHNS, CDR2 SASEGT. CDR3 length: 13 residues. In DNA, the CDR3 is TGTGCCAGCAGGATGACTGGGATGGATACGCAGTATTTT. This codes for CASRMTGMDTQYF.

The CDR3 region has the DNA TGCGCCAGCAGCCAAGTCCAACCGAATATACGGTCCTACAATGAGCAGTTCTTC. Translating gives CASSQVQPNIRSYNEQFF. This chain joins TRBV4-1 and TRBJ2-1; D not resolved. CDR3 size: 18 residues. Per the germline V gene, CDR1 is MGHRA and CDR2 is YSYEKL. V was cut by 1 base and J by 1 base, with 17 bases left in between.

J is TRBJ2-7 and V is TRBV27; D is perhaps TRBD2 (5 bases). The CDR3 runs 16 residues. Germline V gene sequence: CDR1 MNHEY, CDR2 SMNVEV (reference sequence). Deletions cut 5 bases from V and 1 base from J, with 18 bases between. The CDR3 here is CASSPGTRAVSYEQYF. The CDR3 DNA follows: TGTGCCAGCAGTCCCGGCACTAGGGCGGTTTCCTACGAGCAGTACTTC.

The CDR3 bases are TGTGCCAGCAGCGAAAACAGGGGATACGAGCAGTACTTC. Translation gives CASSENRGYEQYF. The gene calls are TRBV7-3 and TRBJ2-7, with TRBD1 identical over 7 bases. The CDR3 contains 13 residues. Germline CDR1 SGHTA, CDR2 FQGTGA. V shed 5 bases and J 4 bases; nucleotides not matched to a gene: 5.

V gene TRBV4-1 combines with J gene TRBJ2-1; 9 bases fit TRBD2. V trimming: 1 base; J trimming: 4 bases; junction bases outside the gene matches: 5. This CDR3 contains 16 residues. From germline, CDR1 is MGHRA and CDR2 YSYEKL. This CDR3 reads CASSQVSGRTYNEQFF. The CDR3, as DNA: TGCGCCAGCAGCCAAGTTAGCGGGAGAACTTACAATGAGCAGTTCTTC.

The genes are TRBV5-4 and TRBJ2-1; possibly TRBD1 for D (6 bases). The CDR3 has 17 residues. Looked up from germline, CDR1 is SGHNT and CDR2 is YYREEE (reference sequence). Trimming pared 5 bases from V and 4 bases from J, leaving 22 bases between. CDR3 nucleotide sequence: TGTGCCAGCAGTCCTAAACAGGGTAGGGGATTTTACAATGAGCAGTTCTTC. Its translation: CASSPKQGRGFYNEQFF.

The V gene is TRBV18, the J gene TRBJ2-3, with D perhaps TRBD1 (5 bases). CDR1 and CDR2 from the germline V gene are KGHSH and LQKENI. The CDR3 is 15 amino acids. The ends were cut back, 3 bases at V and 2 bases at J, with 12 bases in the middle. CDR3 residues: CASSPVQGITDTQYF. CDR3 in DNA: TGTGCCAGCTCACCTGTCCAGGGAATCACAGATACGCAGTATTTT.

The CDR3 coding sequence is TGCGCCAGCAGCGCCTCCCCAGGGGCCAAAAACATTCAGTACTTC. This encodes CASSASPGAKNIQYF. This rearrangement joins TRBV5-1 to TRBJ2-4; D might be TRBD1 (5 bases). This CDR3 has 15 amino acids. Trimming took 4 bases from V and 1 from J, leaving 12 bases between them. Per the germline V gene, CDR1 is SGHRS and CDR2 is YFSETQ. Looking up the rest from reference TRBV5-1 and TRBJ2-4 gives the full variable domain: KAGVTQTPRYLIKTRGQQVTLSCSPISGHRSVSWYQQTPGQGLQFLFEYFSETQRNKGNFPGRFSGRQFSNSRSEMNVSTLELGDSALYLCASSASPGAKNIQYFGAGTRLSVL.

The chain is built from TRBV19 and TRBJ1-5; no reliable D call. V gave up 6 bases and J gave up 5 bases, with 8 bases separating them. The length of the CDR3 is 12 residues. Germline CDR1 LNHDA, CDR2 SQIVND (reference sequence). Here the CDR3 reads CASRKADQPQHF. The CDR3 region has the DNA TGTGCCAGTAGGAAGGCGGATCAGCCCCAGCATTTT.

The V gene is TRBV9, the J gene TRBJ2-1, with a tentative D call TRBD1 (6 bases). Germline assignment: CDR1 SGDLS and CDR2 YYNGEE. The length of the CDR3 is 16 residues. The V and J ends lost 3 bases and 0 bases respectively, with 13 bases between them. CDR3 loop: CASSADTGSSYNEQFF. The CDR3 region has the DNA TGTGCCAGCAGCGCAGATACAGGGAGCTCCTACAATGAGCAGTTCTTC.

The V gene is TRBV7-9, the J gene TRBJ2-1, with 7 positions matching TRBD2. This CDR3 spans 15 amino acids. With V trimmed by 1 base and J by 8 bases, 8 bases remained unmatched. Per the germline V gene, CDR1 is SEHNR and CDR2 is FQNEAQ (reference sequence). CDR3 coding DNA: TGTGCCAGCAGCTTAGACTGGTGGGGAGGGGATGAGCAGTTCTTC. Its protein product is CASSLDWWGGDEQFF.

This chain joins TRBV15 and TRBJ2-3, with a tentative D call TRBD2 (5 bases). Germline CDR1 reads LNHNV; CDR2 reads YYDKDF (reference sequence). The CDR3 sequence is 16 residues long. Trimming cost V 1 base and J 0 bases, with 11 bases left between them. The CDR3 sequence: CATSRVFSESTDTQYF. CDR3 DNA sequence: TGTGCCACCAGCAGAGTGTTTAGCGAAAGCACAGATACGCAGTATTTT.

The chain uses TRBV7-9 and TRBJ2-1; 12 bases are a match to TRBD2. This CDR3 region has 16 residues. Trimming at V came to 2 bases and at J to 6 bases, leaving 5 bases not matched to a gene. Per the germline V gene, CDR1 is SEHNR and CDR2 is FQNEAQ (reference sequence). The CDR3 loop reads CASSLPTSGSFNEQFF. The CDR3 region has the DNA TGTGCCAGCAGCTTACCGACTAGCGGGAGTTTCAATGAGCAGTTCTTC. Looking up the rest from reference TRBV7-9 and TRBJ2-1 gives the full variable domain: DTGVSQNPRHKITKRGQNVTFRCDPISEHNRLYWYRQTLGQGPEFLTYFQNEAQLEKSRLLSDRFSAERPKGSFSTLEIQRTEQGDSAMYLCASSLPTSGSFNEQFFGPGTRLTVL.

V gene TRBV6-4 combines with J gene TRBJ1-1; no clear D. V lost 0 bases to trimming and J lost 3 bases, with 11 bases between them. This CDR3 has 15 residues. Germline V gene data show CDR1 as MRHNA and CDR2 as SNTAGT. This CDR3 is CASSDSGVGDTEAFF. The DNA of the CDR3 is TGTGCCAGCAGTGACTCCGGGGTTGGGGACACTGAAGCTTTCTTT.

The chain employs TRBV11-1 and TRBJ2-7; perhaps TRBD2 as D (5 bases). This CDR3 spans 14 amino acids. CDR1 is SGHAT, CDR2 FQDESV, per germline (reference sequence). Trimming took off 5 bases at V and 2 bases at J, with 13 bases between the two ends. CDR3 nucleotide sequence: TGTGCCAGCAGCCGGAGGTACGGGACCTACGAGCAGTACTTC. Its protein product is CASSRRYGTYEQYF.

The chain is built from TRBV18 and TRBJ2-5; TRBD1 is a possible D gene (5 bases). This CDR3 region has 16 residues. Germline V lookup: CDR1 KGHSH, CDR2 LQKENI. V was clipped by 2 bases and J by 3 bases, with 16 bases between them. The CDR3 sequence is CASSPNDVQGEETQYF. The DNA for the CDR3 is TGTGCCAGCTCACCAAACGACGTCCAAGGGGAAGAGACCCAGTACTTC.

The genes are TRBV10-2 and TRBJ1-5, with D hard to call. The CDR3 length is 13 residues. Trimming took 6 bases from V and 4 from J, leaving 10 bases between them. Germline-derived CDR1 and CDR2 are WSHSY and SAAADI. CDR3 loop: CASSRATNQPQHF. DNA for the CDR3: TGCGCCAGCAGCCGGGCCACTAATCAGCCCCAGCATTTT.

The chain joins TRBV29-1 to TRBJ2-1; perhaps TRBD2 as D (5 bases). There are 11 residues in the CDR3. Germline V gives CDR1 SQVTM, CDR2 ANQGSEA. With 7 bases removed from V and 12 bases from J, the gap between germline ends came to 16 bases. The DNA of the CDR3 is TGCAGCGGGACTGAGGTATCTGGGCAGTTCTTC. It yields the protein CSGTEVSGQFF.